This is a list of T cell receptor beta chains from one sample in a study of T-cell memory formation after mild COVID-19. TCRdb re-called the 5' RACE reads through MiXCR, storing one row per CDR3 protein. The top ten hold about 22% of the sample, which has 350,000 to 450,000 distinct CDR3 sequences, 13% to 15% seen once. The source material was PBMCs or a T cell subset sorted from them (not recorded which). These receptors were obtained from a man younger than 30 who had mild COVID-19 (a few samples of this study predate the infection). Cell type and time point are not known. Both conserved end residues are part of each CDR3. A D gene is named only where the DNA matches it firmly. The size of a clone is reported for some rows only, either as once, few or many, or as a class for expanded clones.

cdr3_aa	cdr3_nt	clone_size	v_call	j_call	d_call
CAISRGSGANVLTF	TGTGCCATCAGTAGGGGTTCTGGGGCCAACGTCCTGACTTTC	-	TRBV10-3	TRBJ2-6	-
CASSLAGQGNVAGYTF	TGTGCCAGCAGTTTAGCGGGCCAGGGGAATGTAGCTGGCTACACCTTC	-	TRBV12-3/TRBV12-4	TRBJ1-2	-
CSARSPPAGWITDTQYF	TGCAGTGCTAGATCCCCCCCGGCAGGGTGGATAACAGATACGCAGTATTTT	many	TRBV20-1	TRBJ2-3	-
CASSYRAHNEQFF	TGTGCCAGCAGTTACCGGGCCCACAATGAGCAGTTCTTC	-	TRBV6-2/TRBV6-3	TRBJ2-1	-
CASSPWDSYEQYF	TGCGCCAGCAGCCCTTGGGACAGCTACGAGCAGTACTTC	many	TRBV4-1	TRBJ2-7	TRBD1
CASRQGANTGELFF	TGCGCCAGCAGGCAGGGGGCGAACACCGGGGAGCTGTTTTTT	-	TRBV5-1	TRBJ2-2	TRBD1
CASSQAGVYEQYF	TGCGCCAGCAGCCAAGCTGGGGTCTACGAGCAGTACTTC	-	TRBV4-1	TRBJ2-7	-
CASSLTAAGGDTIYF	TGTGCCAGCAGCTTAACCGCCGCGGGGGGAGACACCATATATTTT	many	TRBV7-2	TRBJ1-3	-
CASTRTEYNEQFF	TGCGCCAGCACGAGGACTGAGTACAATGAGCAGTTCTTC	few	TRBV5-1	TRBJ2-1	-
CASSPLAGGYHTDTQYF	TGCGCCAGCAGCCCCTTGGCTGGGGGGTACCACACAGATACGCAGTATTTT	-	TRBV4-3	TRBJ2-3	-
CASSPGQGLEEQYF	TGTGCCAGCAGCCCGGGACAGGGGTTAGAAGAGCAGTACTTC	few	TRBV6-5	TRBJ2-7	TRBD1
CAGGRSNSFSGANVLTF	TGTGCCGGTGGGAGGTCGAACAGCTTCTCTGGGGCCAACGTCCTGACTTTC	-	TRBV2	TRBJ2-6	-
CASSLDVFAGTSGGAPYNEQFF	TGTGCCAGCAGCTTAGATGTATTCGCCGGGACTAGCGGGGGGGCCCCCTACAATGAGCAGTTCTTC	few	TRBV11-3	TRBJ2-1	TRBD2
CASKKDYGYTF	TGTGCCAGCAAAAAGGACTATGGCTACACCTTC	-	TRBV2	TRBJ1-2	-
CASSREFRSEQFF	TGTGCCAGCAGCCGGGAGTTCCGTAGTGAGCAGTTCTTC	few	TRBV7-9	TRBJ2-1	-
CASSQDGWGYTF	TGCGCCAGCAGCCAAGATGGATGGGGCTACACCTTC	few	TRBV4-3	TRBJ1-2	-
CASSKATGTSGGASDTQYF	TGCGCCAGCAGCAAGGCCACCGGGACTAGCGGGGGGGCCTCAGATACGCAGTATTTT	-	TRBV5-1	TRBJ2-3	TRBD2
CASSPGLSATNEKLFF	TGCGCCAGCAGCCCGGGACTCTCCGCAACTAATGAAAAACTGTTTTTT	-	TRBV4-3	TRBJ1-4	-
CASSLPGQGLYEQYF	TGTGCCAGCAGCTTACCGGGACAGGGGCTCTACGAGCAGTACTTC	many	TRBV5-6	TRBJ2-7	TRBD1
CASSSARLNMVQGGKTQYF	TGTGCCAGCAGCTCGGCCCGTCTGAATATGGTCCAGGGTGGGAAGACCCAGTACTTC	few	TRBV7-9	TRBJ2-5	-
CASSQEPAGVETQYF	TGCGCCAGCAGCCAAGAGCCCGCGGGGGTTGAGACCCAGTACTTC	few	TRBV4-3	TRBJ2-5	TRBD2
CATRDSVDNEQFF	TGTGCCACCCGGGACAGTGTAGACAATGAGCAGTTCTTC	few	TRBV24-1	TRBJ2-1	TRBD1
CSARDFTGTGQETQYF	TGCAGTGCTAGAGATTTCACCGGGACAGGACAAGAGACCCAGTACTTC	-	TRBV20-1	TRBJ2-5	TRBD1
CASNRDRGYGYTF	TGTGCCAGCAACCGGGACCGAGGATATGGCTACACCTTC	many	TRBV12-3/TRBV12-4	TRBJ1-2	-
CASSQEQGGNTGELFF	TGTGCCAGCAGCCAAGAACAGGGTGGGAACACCGGGGAGCTGTTTTTT	few	TRBV4-2	TRBJ2-2	-
CASSLVVGITGELFF	TGTGCCAGCAGCTTAGTAGTGGGAATAACCGGGGAGCTGTTTTTT	-	TRBV7-2	TRBJ2-2	-
CASSLEVWRGMSEAFF	TGTGCCAGCAGCTTAGAGGTGTGGAGGGGAATGTCTGAAGCTTTCTTT	few	TRBV13	TRBJ1-1	-
CASTDWAGGENEQFF	TGTGCCAGCACCGATTGGGCGGGGGGTGAAAATGAGCAGTTCTTC	-	TRBV7-2	TRBJ2-1	TRBD2
CASSPLSWAEAFF	TGTGCCAGCAGCCCGCTATCTTGGGCTGAAGCTTTCTTT	few	TRBV7-2	TRBJ1-1	-